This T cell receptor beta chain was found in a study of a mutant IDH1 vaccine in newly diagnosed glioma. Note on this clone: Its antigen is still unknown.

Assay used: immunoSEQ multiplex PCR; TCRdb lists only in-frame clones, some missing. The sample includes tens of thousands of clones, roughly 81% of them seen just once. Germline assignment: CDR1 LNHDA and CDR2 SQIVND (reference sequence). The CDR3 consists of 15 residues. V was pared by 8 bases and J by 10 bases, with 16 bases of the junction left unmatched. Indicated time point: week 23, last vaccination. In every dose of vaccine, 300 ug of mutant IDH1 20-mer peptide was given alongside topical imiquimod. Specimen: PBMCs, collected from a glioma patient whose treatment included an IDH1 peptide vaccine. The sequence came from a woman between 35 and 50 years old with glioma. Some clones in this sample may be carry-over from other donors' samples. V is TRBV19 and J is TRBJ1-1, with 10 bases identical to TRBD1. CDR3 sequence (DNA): TGTGCCAGTGATTTCCGGGACAGGGGCGCGAGGGGAGCTTTCTTT. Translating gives CASDFRDRGARGAFF.